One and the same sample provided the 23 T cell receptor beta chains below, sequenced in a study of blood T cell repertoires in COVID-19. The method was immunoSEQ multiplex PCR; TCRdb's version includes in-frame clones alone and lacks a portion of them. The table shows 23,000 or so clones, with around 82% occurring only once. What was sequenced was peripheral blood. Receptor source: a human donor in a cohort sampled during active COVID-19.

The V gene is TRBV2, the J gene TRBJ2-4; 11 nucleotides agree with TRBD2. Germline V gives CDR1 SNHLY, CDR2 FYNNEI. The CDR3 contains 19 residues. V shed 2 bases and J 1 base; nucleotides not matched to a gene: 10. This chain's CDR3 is CASSERASGGPWAKNIQYF. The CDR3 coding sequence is TGTGCCAGCAGTGAAAGAGCTAGCGGGGGGCCTTGGGCCAAAAACATTCAGTACTTC.

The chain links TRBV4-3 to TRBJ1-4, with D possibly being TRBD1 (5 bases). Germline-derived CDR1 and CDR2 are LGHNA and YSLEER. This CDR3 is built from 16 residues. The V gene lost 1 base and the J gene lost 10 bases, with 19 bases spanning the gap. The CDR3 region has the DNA TGCGCCAGCAGCCAAGGGGTGGGGCGCGGGGGAGGAAAACTGTTTTTT. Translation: CASSQGVGRGGGKLFF.

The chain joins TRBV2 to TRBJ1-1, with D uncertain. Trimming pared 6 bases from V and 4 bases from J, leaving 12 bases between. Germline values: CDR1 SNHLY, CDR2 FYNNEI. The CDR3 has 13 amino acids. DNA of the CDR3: TGTGCCAGCAGGGAGTCGAGGGCCACTGAAGCTTTCTTT. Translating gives CASRESRATEAFF.

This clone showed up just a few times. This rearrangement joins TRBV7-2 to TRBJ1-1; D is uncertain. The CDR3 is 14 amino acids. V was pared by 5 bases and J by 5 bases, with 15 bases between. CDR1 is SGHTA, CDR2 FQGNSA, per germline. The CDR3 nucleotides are TGTGCCAGCAGCAGAGCTAGGTTACTGACTGAAGCTTTCTTT. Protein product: CASSRARLLTEAFF.

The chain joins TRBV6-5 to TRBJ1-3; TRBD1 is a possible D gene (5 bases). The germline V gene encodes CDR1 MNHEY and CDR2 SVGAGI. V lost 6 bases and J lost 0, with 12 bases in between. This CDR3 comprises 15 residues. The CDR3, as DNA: TGTGCCAGCAGGCCACGGGGGTTCTCTGGAAACACCATATATTTT. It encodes CASRPRGFSGNTIYF.

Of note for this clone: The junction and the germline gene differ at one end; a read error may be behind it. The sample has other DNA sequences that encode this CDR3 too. The CDR3 region has the DNA TGCGCCAGCAGTCGAAATTCAGGGCCCTATGGCTACACCTTC. Protein sequence: CASSRNSGPYGYTF. The chain joins TRBV28 to TRBJ1-2, with a possible D match to TRBD1 (5 bases). The germline gives CDR1 MDHEN, CDR2 SYDVKM. The CDR3 loop spans 14 amino acids.

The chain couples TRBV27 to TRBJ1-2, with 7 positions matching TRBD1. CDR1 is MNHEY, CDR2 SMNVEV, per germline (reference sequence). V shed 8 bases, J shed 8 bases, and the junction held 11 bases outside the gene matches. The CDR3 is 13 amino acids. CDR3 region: CASRPQGREGYTF. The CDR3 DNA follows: TGTGCCAGCCGACCACAGGGGAGAGAGGGCTACACCTTC.

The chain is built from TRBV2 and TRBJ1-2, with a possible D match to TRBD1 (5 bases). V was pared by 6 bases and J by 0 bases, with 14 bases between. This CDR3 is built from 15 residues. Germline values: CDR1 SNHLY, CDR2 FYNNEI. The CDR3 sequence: CASRADRNANYGYTF. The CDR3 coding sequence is TGTGCCAGCAGGGCAGACAGAAACGCTAACTATGGCTACACCTTC. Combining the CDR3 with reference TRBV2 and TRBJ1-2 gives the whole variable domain EPEVTQTPSHQVTQMGQEVILRCVPISNHLYFYWYRQILGQKVEFLVSFYNNEISEKSEIFDDQFSVERPDGSNFTLKIRSTKLEDSAMYFCASRADRNANYGYTFGSGTRLTVV.

The CDR3 reads CASSIGRTGGSEAFF. The CDR3 coding sequence is TGTGCCAGCAGCATTGGTAGGACAGGGGGGTCTGAAGCTTTCTTT. This chain joins TRBV5-5 and TRBJ1-1; 10 bases map to TRBD1. CDR3 length: 15 amino acids. The V gene's germline CDR1 is SGHKS and CDR2 YYEKEE (reference sequence). After removal of 4 bases from V and 6 bases from J, the junction contained 9 bases not matched to a gene.

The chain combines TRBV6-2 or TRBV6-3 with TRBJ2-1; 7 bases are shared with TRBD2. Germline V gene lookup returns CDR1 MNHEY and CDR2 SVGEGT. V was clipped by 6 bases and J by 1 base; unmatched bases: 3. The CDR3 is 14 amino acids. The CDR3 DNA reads TGTGCCAGCAGCCCGCGGGGGTCCTACAATGAGCAGTTCTTC. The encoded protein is CASSPRGSYNEQFF.

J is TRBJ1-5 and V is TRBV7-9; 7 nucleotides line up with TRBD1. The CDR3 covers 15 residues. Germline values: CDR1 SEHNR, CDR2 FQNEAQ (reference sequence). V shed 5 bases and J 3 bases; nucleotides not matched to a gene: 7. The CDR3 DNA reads TGTGCCAGCAGCCAGGGGGGCAGACCCAATCAGCCCCAGCATTTT. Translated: CASSQGGRPNQPQHF.

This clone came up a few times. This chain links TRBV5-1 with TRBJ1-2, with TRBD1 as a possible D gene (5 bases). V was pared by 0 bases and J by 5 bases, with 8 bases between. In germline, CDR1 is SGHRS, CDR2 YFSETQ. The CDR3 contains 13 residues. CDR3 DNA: TGCGCCAGCAGCTTGGTCGGGGGTTATGGCTACACCTTC. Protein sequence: CASSLVGGYGYTF.

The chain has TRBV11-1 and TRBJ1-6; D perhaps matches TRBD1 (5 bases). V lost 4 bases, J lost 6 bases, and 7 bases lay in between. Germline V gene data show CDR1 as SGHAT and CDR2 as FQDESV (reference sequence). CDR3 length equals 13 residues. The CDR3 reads CASSSRVNSPLHF. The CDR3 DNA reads TGTGCCAGCAGCTCCAGGGTTAATTCACCCCTCCACTTT. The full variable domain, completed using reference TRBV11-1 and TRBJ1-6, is EAEVAQSPRYKITEKSQAVAFWCDPISGHATLYWYRQILGQGPELLVQFQDESVVDDSQLPKDRFSAERLKGVDSTLKIQPAELGDSAMYLCASSSRVNSPLHFGNGTRLTVT.

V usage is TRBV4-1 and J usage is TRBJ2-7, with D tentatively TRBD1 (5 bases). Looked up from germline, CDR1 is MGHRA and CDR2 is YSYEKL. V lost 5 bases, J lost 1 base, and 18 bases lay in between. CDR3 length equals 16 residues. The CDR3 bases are TGCGCCAGCAGCAAAGTCCCGACAGCCGAGTCCTACGAGCAGTACTTC. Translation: CASSKVPTAESYEQYF.

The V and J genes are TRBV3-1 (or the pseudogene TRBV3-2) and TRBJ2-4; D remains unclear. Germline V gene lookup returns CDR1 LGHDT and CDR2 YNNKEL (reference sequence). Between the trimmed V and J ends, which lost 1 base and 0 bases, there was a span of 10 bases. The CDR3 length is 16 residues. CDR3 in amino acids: CASSQGSVLAKNIQYF. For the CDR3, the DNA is TGTGCCAGCAGCCAAGGTTCAGTCCTAGCCAAAAACATTCAGTACTTC.

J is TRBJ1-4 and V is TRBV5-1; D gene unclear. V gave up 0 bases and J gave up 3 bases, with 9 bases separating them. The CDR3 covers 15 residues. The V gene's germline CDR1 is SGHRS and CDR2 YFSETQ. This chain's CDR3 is CASSLVAGANEKLFF. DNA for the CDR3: TGCGCCAGCAGCTTGGTCGCCGGGGCTAATGAAAAACTGTTTTTT.

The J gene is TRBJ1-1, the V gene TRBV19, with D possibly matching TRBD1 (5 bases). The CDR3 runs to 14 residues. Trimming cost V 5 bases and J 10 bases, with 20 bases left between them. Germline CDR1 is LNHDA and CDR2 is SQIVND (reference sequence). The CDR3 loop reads CASSDPGLLNAAFF. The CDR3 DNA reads TGTGCCAGTAGTGATCCGGGACTCCTAAACGCAGCTTTCTTT.

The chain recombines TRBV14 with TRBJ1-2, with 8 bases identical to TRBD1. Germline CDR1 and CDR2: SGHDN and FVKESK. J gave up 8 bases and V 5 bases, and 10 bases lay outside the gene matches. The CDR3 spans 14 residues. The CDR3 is CASSRDRGIRGYTF. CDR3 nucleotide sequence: TGTGCCAGCAGCAGAGACAGGGGCATAAGGGGCTACACCTTC.

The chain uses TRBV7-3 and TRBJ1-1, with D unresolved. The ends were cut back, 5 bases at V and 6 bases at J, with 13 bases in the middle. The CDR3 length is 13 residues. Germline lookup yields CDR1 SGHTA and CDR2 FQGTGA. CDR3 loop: CASSPSESSEAFF. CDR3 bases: TGTGCCAGCAGCCCGAGTGAGAGTTCTGAAGCTTTCTTT.

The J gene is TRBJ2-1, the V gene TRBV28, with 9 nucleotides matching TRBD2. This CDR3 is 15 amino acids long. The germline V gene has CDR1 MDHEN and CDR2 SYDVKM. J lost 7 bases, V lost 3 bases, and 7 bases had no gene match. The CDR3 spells CASSLASGVLNEQFF. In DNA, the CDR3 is TGTGCCAGCAGTTTGGCTAGCGGGGTGTTAAATGAGCAGTTCTTC.

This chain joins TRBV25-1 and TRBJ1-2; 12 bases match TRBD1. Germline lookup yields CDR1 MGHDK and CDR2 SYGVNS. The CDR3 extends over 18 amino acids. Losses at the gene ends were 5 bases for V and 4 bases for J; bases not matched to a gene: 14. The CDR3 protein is CASSQTPGQGARGYGYTF. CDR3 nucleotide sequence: TGTGCCAGCAGTCAAACCCCGGGACAGGGGGCGCGTGGCTATGGCTACACCTTC.

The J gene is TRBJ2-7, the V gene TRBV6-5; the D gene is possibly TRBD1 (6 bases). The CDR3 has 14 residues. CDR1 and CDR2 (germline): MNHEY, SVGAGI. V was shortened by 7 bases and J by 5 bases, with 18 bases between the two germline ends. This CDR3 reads CASTQTGTGDEQYF. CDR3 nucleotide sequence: TGTGCCAGCACCCAGACAGGCACTGGCGACGAGCAGTACTTC.

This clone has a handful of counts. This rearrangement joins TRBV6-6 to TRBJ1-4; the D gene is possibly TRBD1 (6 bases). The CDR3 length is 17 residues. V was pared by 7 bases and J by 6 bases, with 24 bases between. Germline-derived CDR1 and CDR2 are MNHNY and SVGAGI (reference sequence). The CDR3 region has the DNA TGTGCCAGCACACGATCGAAGGAACAGGGCGACTATGAAAAACTGTTTTTT. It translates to CASTRSKEQGDYEKLFF.